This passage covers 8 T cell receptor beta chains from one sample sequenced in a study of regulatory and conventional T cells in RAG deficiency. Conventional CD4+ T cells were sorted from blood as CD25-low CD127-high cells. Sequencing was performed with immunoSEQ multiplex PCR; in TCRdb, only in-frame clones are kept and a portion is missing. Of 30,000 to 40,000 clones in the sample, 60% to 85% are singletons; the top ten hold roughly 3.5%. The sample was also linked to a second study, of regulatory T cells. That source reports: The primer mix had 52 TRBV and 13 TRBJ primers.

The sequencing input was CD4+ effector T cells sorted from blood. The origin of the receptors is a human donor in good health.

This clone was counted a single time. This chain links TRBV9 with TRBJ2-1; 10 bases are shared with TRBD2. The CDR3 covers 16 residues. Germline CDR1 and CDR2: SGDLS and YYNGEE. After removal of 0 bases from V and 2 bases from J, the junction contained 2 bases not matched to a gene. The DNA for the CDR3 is TGTGCCAGCAGCGTAGAACTAGCGGGGACCTACAATGAGCAGTTCTTC. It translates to CASSVELAGTYNEQFF.

The CDR3 bases are TGTGCCAGCTCACCGCGGTTAGATACGCAGTATTTT. This codes for CASSPRLDTQYF. The genes are TRBV18 and TRBJ2-3; D gene ambiguous. There are 12 residues in the CDR3. The germline V gene encodes CDR1 KGHSH and CDR2 LQKENI. V dropped 3 bases and J dropped 5 bases, with 6 bases sitting between them.

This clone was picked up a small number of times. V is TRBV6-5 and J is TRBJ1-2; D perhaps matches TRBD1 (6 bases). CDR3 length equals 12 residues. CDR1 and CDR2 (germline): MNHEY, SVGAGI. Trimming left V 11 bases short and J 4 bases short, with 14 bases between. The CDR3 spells CAAGQGPYGYTF. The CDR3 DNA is TGTGCCGCGGGGCAGGGGCCCTATGGCTACACCTTC.

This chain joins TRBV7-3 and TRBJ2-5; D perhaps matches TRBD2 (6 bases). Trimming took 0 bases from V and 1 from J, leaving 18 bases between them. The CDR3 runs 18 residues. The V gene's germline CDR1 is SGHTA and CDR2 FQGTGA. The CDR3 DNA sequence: TGTGCCAGCAGCTTAACGTTCTTATGGAGGGGAGCCCAAGAGACCCAGTACTTC. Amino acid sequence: CASSLTFLWRGAQETQYF.

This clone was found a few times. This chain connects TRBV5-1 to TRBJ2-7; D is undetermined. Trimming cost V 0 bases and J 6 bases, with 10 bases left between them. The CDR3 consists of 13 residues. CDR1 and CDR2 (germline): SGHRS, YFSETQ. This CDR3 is CASSLEAASEQYF. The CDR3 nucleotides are TGCGCCAGCAGCTTGGAGGCGGCGAGCGAGCAGTACTTC.

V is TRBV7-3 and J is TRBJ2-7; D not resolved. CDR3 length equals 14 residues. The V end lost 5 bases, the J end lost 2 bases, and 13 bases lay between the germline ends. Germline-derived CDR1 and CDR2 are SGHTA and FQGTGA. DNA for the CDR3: TGTGCCAGCAGCCCGAATTCTAGGGCCTACGAGCAGTACTTC. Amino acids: CASSPNSRAYEQYF.

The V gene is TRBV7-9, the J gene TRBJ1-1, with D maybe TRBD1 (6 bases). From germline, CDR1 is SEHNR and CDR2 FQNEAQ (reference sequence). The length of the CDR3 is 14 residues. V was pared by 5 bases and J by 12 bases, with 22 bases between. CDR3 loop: CASSHTRDIPLSFF. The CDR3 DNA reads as TGTGCCAGCAGCCACACCCGGGACATTCCTTTGTCTTTCTTT.

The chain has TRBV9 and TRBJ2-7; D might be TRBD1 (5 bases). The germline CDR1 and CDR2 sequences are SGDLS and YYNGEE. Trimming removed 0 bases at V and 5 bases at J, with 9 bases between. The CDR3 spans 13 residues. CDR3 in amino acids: CASSVGQFDEQYF. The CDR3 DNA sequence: TGTGCCAGCAGCGTAGGACAGTTTGACGAGCAGTACTTC.